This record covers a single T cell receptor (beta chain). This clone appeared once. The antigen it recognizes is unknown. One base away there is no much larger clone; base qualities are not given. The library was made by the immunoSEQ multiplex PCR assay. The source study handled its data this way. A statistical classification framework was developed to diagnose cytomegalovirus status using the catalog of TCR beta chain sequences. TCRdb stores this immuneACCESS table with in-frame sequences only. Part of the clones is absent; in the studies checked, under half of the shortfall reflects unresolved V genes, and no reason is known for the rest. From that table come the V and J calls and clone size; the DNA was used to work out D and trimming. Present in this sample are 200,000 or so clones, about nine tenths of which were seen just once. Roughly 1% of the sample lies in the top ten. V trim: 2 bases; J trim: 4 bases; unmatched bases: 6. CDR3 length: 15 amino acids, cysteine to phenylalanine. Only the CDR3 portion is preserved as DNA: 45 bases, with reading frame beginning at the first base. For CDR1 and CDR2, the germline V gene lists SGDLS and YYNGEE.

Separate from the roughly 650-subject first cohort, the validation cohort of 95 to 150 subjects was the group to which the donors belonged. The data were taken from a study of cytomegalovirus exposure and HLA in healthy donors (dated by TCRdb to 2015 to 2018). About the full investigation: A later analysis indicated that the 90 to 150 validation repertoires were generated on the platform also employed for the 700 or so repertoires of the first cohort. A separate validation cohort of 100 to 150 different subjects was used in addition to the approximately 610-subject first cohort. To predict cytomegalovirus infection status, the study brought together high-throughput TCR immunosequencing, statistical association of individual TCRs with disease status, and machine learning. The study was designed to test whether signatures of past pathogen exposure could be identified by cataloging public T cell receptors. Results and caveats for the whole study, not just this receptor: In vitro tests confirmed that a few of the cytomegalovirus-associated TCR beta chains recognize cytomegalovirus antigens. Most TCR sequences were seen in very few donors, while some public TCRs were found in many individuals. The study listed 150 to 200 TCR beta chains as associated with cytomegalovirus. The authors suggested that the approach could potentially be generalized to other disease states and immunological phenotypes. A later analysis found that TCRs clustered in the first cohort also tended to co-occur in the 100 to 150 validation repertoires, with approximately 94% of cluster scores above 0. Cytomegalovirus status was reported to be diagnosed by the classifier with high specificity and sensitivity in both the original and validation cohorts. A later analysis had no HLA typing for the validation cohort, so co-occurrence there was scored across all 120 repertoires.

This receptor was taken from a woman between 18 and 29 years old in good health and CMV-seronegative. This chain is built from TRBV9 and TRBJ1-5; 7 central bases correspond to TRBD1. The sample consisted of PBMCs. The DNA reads TGTGCCAGCAGCGTTGGGGACAGCCGGAATCAGCCCCAGCATTTT. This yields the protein CASSVGDSRNQPQHF.